This T cell receptor beta chain was observed in a study of Ad26.COV2.S vaccination and SARS-CoV-2 variants. Turning to the study itself: By the intramuscular route, Ad26.COV2.S was given once, or twice 56 days apart.

Treatment of the sample: around 19 received Ad26.COV2.S at low or high dose, single or two shots; several received placebo; per-sample allocation not given. Day 63 following the first vaccine or placebo injection was when the samples were taken. Profiling relied on immunoSEQ multiplex PCR, and the TCRdb table lists in-frame clones only, not all of them. The sample lists fewer than 500,000 clones, 89% occurring once. The V gene lost 4 bases and the J gene lost 6 bases, with 12 bases spanning the gap. CDR1 is SQVTM and CDR2 is ANQGSEA in the germline V gene. The CDR3 runs to 12 residues. The input for sequencing was peripheral blood, taken in a trial of Ad26.COV2.S vaccine versus placebo. This receptor was obtained from a person aged 18 to 59 who received the Ad26.COV2.S COVID-19 vaccine or a placebo. The V gene is TRBV29-1, the J gene TRBJ1-1; a possible D gene is TRBD1 (5 bases). CDR3 region: CSVGGGDAEAFF. In DNA, the CDR3 is TGCAGCGTTGGGGGGGGAGACGCTGAAGCTTTCTTT.